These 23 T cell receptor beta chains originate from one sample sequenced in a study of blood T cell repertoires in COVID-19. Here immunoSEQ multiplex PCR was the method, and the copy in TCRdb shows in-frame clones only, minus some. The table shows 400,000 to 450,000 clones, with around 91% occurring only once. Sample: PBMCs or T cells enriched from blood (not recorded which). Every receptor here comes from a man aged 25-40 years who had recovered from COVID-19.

CDR3 residues: CAISGPNSYEQYF. The CDR3 DNA is TGTGCCATCAGTGGGCCGAACTCCTACGAGCAGTACTTC. The chain couples TRBV10-3 to TRBJ2-7; D ambiguous. The germline CDR1 and CDR2 sequences are ENHRY and SYGVKD. The length of the CDR3 is 13 residues. V was cut by 4 bases and J by 0 bases, with 7 bases left in between.

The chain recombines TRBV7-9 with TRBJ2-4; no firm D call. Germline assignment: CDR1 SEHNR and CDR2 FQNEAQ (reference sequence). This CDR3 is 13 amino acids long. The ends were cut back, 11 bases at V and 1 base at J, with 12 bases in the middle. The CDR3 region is CASESAAKNIQYF. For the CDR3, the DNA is TGTGCCTCTGAGTCTGCCGCCAAAAACATTCAGTACTTC. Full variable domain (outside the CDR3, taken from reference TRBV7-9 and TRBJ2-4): DTGVSQNPRHKITKRGQNVTFRCDPISEHNRLYWYRQTLGQGPEFLTYFQNEAQLEKSRLLSDRFSAERPKGSFSTLEIQRTEQGDSAMYLCASESAAKNIQYFGAGTRLSVL.

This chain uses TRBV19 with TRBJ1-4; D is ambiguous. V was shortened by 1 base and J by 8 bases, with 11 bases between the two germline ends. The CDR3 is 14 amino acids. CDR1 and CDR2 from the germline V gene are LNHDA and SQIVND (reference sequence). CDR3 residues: CASSIGYLGEKLFF. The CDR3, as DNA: TGTGCCAGTAGTATAGGATATCTGGGCGAAAAACTGTTTTTT.

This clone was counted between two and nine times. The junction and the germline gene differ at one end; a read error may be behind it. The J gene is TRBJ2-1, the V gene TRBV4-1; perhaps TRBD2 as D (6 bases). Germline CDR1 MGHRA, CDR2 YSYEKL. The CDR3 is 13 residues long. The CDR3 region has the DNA TGCGCCAGCAGCCAAGGGGGCGGGAATGAGGAGTTCTTC. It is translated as CASSQGGGNEEFF.

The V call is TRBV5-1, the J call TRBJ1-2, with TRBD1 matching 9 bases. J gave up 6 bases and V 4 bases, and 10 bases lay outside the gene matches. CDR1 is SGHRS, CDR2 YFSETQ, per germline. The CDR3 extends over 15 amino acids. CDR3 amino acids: CASSPAPGQGDGYTF. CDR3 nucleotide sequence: TGCGCCAGCAGCCCTGCCCCGGGACAGGGTGATGGCTACACCTTC.

This CDR3 is CASSLSGSGRDTQYF. CDR3 sequence (DNA): TGCGCCAGCAGCTTGAGTGGGAGCGGGAGAGATACGCAGTATTTT. The rearrangement links TRBV5-1 to TRBJ2-3; the match to TRBD2 covers 8 bases. The CDR3 spans 15 residues. CDR1 is SGHRS, CDR2 YFSETQ, per germline. V lost 1 base, J lost 5 bases, and 6 bases stayed unmatched.

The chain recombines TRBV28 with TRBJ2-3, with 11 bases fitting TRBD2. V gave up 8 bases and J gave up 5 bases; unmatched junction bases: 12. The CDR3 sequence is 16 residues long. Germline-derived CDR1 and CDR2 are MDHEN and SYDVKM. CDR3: CASGMGLAETRDTQYF. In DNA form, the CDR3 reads TGTGCCAGCGGAATGGGACTAGCGGAAACTAGAGATACGCAGTATTTT.

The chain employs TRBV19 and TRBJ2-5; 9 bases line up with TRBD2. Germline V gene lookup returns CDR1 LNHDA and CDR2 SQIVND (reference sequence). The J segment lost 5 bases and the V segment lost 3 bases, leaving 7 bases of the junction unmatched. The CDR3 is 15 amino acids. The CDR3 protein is CASSMSSGSSETQYF. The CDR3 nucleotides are TGTGCCAGTAGTATGAGTAGCGGGAGTAGCGAGACCCAGTACTTC.

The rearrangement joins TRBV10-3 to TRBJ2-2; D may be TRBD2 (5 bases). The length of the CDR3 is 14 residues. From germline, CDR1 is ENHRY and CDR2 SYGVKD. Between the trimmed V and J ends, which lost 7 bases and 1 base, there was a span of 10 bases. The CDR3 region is CAIKAAMNTGELFF. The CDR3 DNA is TGTGCCATCAAAGCGGCTATGAACACCGGGGAGCTGTTTTTT.

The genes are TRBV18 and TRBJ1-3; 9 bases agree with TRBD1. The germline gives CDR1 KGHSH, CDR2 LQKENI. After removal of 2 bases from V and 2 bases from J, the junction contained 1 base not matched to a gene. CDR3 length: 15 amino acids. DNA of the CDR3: TGTGCCAGCTCACCAACAGGGGGCCCTGGAAACACCATATATTTT. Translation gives CASSPTGGPGNTIYF.

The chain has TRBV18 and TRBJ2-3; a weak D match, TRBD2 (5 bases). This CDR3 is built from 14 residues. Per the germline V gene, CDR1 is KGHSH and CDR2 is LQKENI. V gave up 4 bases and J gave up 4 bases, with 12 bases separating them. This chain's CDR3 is CASSRGLDPDTQYF. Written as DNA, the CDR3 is TGTGCCAGCTCACGAGGGTTAGACCCAGATACGCAGTATTTT.

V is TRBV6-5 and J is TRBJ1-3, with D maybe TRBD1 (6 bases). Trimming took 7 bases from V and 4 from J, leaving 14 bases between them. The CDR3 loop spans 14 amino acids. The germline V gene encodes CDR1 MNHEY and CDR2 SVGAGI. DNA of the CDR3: TGTGCCAGCATCCCACAGGGTGCCGGAAACACCATATATTTT. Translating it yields CASIPQGAGNTIYF.

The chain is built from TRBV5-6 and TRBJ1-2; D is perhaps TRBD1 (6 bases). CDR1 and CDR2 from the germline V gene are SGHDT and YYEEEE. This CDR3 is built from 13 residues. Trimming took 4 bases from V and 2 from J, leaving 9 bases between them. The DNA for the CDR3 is TGTGCCAGCAGCCACGGACAGAACTATGGCTACACCTTC. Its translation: CASSHGQNYGYTF.

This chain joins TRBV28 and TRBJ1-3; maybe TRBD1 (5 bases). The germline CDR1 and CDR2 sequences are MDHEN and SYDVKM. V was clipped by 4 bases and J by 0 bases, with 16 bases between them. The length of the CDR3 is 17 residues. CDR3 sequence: CASSSDWGPYSGNTIYF. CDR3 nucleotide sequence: TGTGCCAGCAGTTCGGATTGGGGCCCGTACTCTGGAAACACCATATATTTT.

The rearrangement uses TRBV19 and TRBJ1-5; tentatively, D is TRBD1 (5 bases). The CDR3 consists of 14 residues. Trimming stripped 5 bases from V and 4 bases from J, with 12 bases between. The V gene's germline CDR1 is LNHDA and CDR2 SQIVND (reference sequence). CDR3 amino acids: CASSRNGANQPQHF. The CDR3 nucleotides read TGTGCCAGTAGTCGTAATGGGGCAAATCAGCCCCAGCATTTT. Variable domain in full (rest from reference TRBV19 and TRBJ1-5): DGGITQSPKYLFRKEGQNVTLSCEQNLNHDAMYWYRQDPGQGLRLIYYSQIVNDFQKGDIAEGYSVSREKKESFPLTVTSAQKNPTAFYLCASSRNGANQPQHFGDGTRLSIL.

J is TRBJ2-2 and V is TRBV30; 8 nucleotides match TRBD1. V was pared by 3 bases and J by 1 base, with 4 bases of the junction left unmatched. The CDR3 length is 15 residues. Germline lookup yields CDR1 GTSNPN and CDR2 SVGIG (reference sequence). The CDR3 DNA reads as TGTGCCTGGAGAGGACAGGGACAGAACACCGGGGAGCTGTTTTTT. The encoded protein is CAWRGQGQNTGELFF.

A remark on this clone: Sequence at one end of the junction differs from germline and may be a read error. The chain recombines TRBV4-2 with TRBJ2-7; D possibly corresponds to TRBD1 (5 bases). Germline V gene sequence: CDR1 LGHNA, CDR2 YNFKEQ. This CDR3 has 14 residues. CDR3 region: CASSKDSNTYEQYF. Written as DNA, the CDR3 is TGTGCCAGCAGCAAAGACAGTAATACCTACGAGCAGTACTTC.

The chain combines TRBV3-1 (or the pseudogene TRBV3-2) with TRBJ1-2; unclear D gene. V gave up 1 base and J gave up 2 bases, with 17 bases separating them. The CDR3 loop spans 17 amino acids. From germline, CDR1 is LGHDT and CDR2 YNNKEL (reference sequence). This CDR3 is CASSQGEALYRNYGYTF. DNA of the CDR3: TGTGCCAGCAGCCAAGGTGAGGCCCTATATCGGAACTATGGCTACACCTTC.

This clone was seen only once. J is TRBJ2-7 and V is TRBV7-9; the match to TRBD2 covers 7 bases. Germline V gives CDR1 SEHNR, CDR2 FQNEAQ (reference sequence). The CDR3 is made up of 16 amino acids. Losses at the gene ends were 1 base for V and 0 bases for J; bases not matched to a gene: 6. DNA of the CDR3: TGTGCCAGCAGCTTAGATAGGCTAGCGGACTCCTACGAGCAGTACTTC. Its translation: CASSLDRLADSYEQYF.

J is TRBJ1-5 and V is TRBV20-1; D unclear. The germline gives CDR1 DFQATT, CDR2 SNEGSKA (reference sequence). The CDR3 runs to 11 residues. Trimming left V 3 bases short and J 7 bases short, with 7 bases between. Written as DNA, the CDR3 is TGCAGTGCTAGCGAGGCCCAGCCCCAGCATTTT. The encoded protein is CSASEAQPQHF.

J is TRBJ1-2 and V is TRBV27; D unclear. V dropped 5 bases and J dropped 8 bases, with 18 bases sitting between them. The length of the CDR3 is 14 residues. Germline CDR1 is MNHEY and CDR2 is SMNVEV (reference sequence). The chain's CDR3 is CASSLLGRGGGYTF. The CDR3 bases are TGTGCCAGCAGTCTGTTGGGCAGAGGAGGAGGCTACACCTTC.

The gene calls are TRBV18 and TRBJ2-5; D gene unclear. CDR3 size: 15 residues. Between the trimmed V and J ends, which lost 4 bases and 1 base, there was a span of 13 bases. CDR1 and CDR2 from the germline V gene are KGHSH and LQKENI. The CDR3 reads CASSLQYLSQETQYF. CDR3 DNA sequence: TGTGCCAGCTCACTCCAATACTTGAGCCAAGAGACCCAGTACTTC.

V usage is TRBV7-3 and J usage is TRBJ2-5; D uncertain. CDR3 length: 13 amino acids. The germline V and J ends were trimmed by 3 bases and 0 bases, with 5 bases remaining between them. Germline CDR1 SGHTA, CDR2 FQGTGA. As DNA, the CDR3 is TGTGCCAGCAGCTTCGGGTACCAAGAGACCCAGTACTTC. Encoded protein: CASSFGYQETQYF. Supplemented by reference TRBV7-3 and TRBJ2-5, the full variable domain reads GAGVSQTPSNKVTEKGKYVELRCDPISGHTALYWYRQSLGQGPEFLIYFQGTGAADDSGLPNDRFFAVRPEGSVSTLKIQRTERGDSAVYLCASSFGYQETQYFGPGTRLLVL.